The 17 T cell receptor beta chains below were found in one sample sequenced in a study of cytomegalovirus exposure and HLA in healthy donors. The PCR ran on 60 Vbeta and 13 Jbeta primers. Clones were sequenced by immunoSEQ multiplex PCR, and TCRdb holds only the in-frame ones, with some missing. Of around 130,000 clones listed, 65% to 80% are singletons. Material for sequencing was PBMCs. The receptors stem from a man in his late teens or twenties in good health and CMV-seropositive.

The chain carries TRBV11-2 and TRBJ1-1, with a tentative D call TRBD1 (6 bases). The germline V gene encodes CDR1 SGHAT and CDR2 FQNNGV. V lost 5 bases to trimming and J lost 2 bases, with 12 bases between them. This CDR3 has 14 amino acids. For the CDR3, the DNA is TGTGCCAGCAGCGGGGGGGCCCTAAACACTGAAGCTTTCTTT. The encoded protein is CASSGGALNTEAFF.

The chain couples TRBV6-5 to TRBJ1-1; D is uncertain. Germline CDR1 MNHEY, CDR2 SVGAGI. V was cut by 2 bases and J by 5 bases, with 12 bases left in between. This CDR3 is built from 14 residues. CDR3 DNA sequence: TGTGCCAGCAGTTACAAGGAGGGAGGGACTGAAGCTTTCTTT. This gives the protein CASSYKEGGTEAFF.

This chain uses TRBV5-4 with TRBJ2-7; the match to TRBD1 covers 7 bases. The trim removed 3 bases at V and 3 bases at J, leaving 9 bases unmatched. The germline V gene encodes CDR1 SGHNT and CDR2 YYREEE (reference sequence). This CDR3 region has 15 residues. The CDR3 loop is CASSWLGTDDYEQYF. The DNA of the CDR3 is TGTGCCAGCAGCTGGCTTGGGACAGATGACTACGAGCAGTACTTC.

The rearrangement uses TRBV18 and TRBJ1-1; weak D call: TRBD1 (6 bases). CDR1 and CDR2 (germline): KGHSH, LQKENI. The V gene lost 0 bases and the J gene lost 4 bases, with 12 bases spanning the gap. This CDR3 contains 15 residues. The CDR3 bases are TGTGCCAGCTCACCACCCAGGCAGGGGCCCACTGAAGCTTTCTTT. It codes for CASSPPRQGPTEAFF.

This clone has just one count. The CDR3 is CASSFTGYEQYF. The CDR3 DNA follows: TGTGCCAGCAGTTTCACAGGATACGAGCAGTACTTC. The genes are TRBV2 and TRBJ2-7; perhaps TRBD1 as D (5 bases). CDR1 and CDR2 (germline): SNHLY, FYNNEI. The CDR3 has 12 amino acids. V gave up 5 bases and J gave up 4 bases, with 9 bases separating them.

V usage is TRBV7-9 and J usage is TRBJ1-1; D might be TRBD1 (5 bases). Trimming removed 1 base from V and 4 bases from J, with 10 bases in between. CDR3 size: 14 residues. Germline-derived CDR1 and CDR2 are SEHNR and FQNEAQ (reference sequence). The CDR3 region is CASSLGGASTEAFF. In DNA, the CDR3 is TGTGCCAGCAGCTTAGGTGGGGCGAGCACTGAAGCTTTCTTT.

J is TRBJ1-3 and V is TRBV4-2, with TRBD1 matching 9 bases. Looked up from germline, CDR1 is LGHNA and CDR2 is YNFKEQ. The CDR3 runs 15 residues. V shed 2 bases, J shed 8 bases, and the junction held 7 bases outside the gene matches. CDR3 nucleotides: TGTGCCAGCAGCCAACAGGGACAGGGCCTAGACACCATATATTTT. It is translated as CASSQQGQGLDTIYF.

V usage is TRBV19 and J usage is TRBJ2-3; a possible D gene is TRBD2 (5 bases). With 3 bases removed from V and 4 bases from J, the gap between germline ends came to 11 bases. This CDR3 contains 14 residues. Looked up from germline, CDR1 is LNHDA and CDR2 is SQIVND (reference sequence). The CDR3, as DNA: TGTGCCAGTAGTATCAACCGGGGATCAGATACGCAGTATTTT. Amino acid sequence: CASSINRGSDTQYF. The full variable domain, completed using reference TRBV19 and TRBJ2-3, is DGGITQSPKYLFRKEGQNVTLSCEQNLNHDAMYWYRQDPGQGLRLIYYSQIVNDFQKGDIAEGYSVSREKKESFPLTVTSAQKNPTAFYLCASSINRGSDTQYFGPGTRLTVL.

About this clone itself: This same CDR3 is encoded by further DNA sequences in the sample. V is TRBV6-5 and J is TRBJ1-1, with 8 nucleotides matching TRBD1. CDR3 length: 16 amino acids. With 3 bases clipped from V and 5 bases from J, the junction kept 11 bases outside the gene matches. CDR1 is MNHEY and CDR2 is SVGAGI in the germline V gene. In DNA form, the CDR3 reads TGTGCCAGCAGTTATTCTGTCGACAGGGGAGAAACTGAAGCTTTCTTT. It codes for CASSYSVDRGETEAFF.

This rearrangement joins TRBV19 to TRBJ2-5; 13 nucleotides agree with TRBD2. Germline V gene sequence: CDR1 LNHDA, CDR2 SQIVND (reference sequence). CDR3 size: 18 residues. V gave up 10 bases and J gave up 0 bases; unmatched junction bases: 14. This CDR3 reads CATRSSGLAGVYQETQYF. Here the CDR3 DNA reads TGTGCCACCCGATCCTCAGGACTAGCGGGGGTGTACCAAGAGACCCAGTACTTC.

The chain links TRBV25-1 to TRBJ1-5; the D is unclear. Germline CDR1 reads MGHDK; CDR2 reads SYGVNS. The length of the CDR3 is 13 residues. V gave up 3 bases and J gave up 1 base, with 4 bases separating them. CDR3 in DNA: TGTGCCAGCAGTGACCGGAGCAATCAGCCCCAGCATTTT. Protein: CASSDRSNQPQHF.

Worth noting for this clone: Within the sample, other DNA sequences also encode this same CDR3. The chain joins TRBV5-6 to TRBJ1-1; D might be TRBD1 (5 bases). Germline V gene data show CDR1 as SGHDT and CDR2 as YYEEEE. Trimming took off 0 bases at V and 1 base at J, with 10 bases between the two ends. This CDR3 is 15 amino acids long. Written as DNA, the CDR3 is TGTGCCAGCAGCTTGGCCGGAGGGACGAACACTGAAGCTTTCTTT. This sequence encodes CASSLAGGTNTEAFF. The full variable domain, its missing parts supplied by reference TRBV5-6 and TRBJ1-1, is DAGVTQSPTHLIKTRGQQVTLRCSPKSGHDTVSWYQQALGQGPQFIFQYYEEEERQRGNFPDRFSGHQFPNYSSELNVNALLLGDSALYLCASSLAGGTNTEAFFGQGTRLTVV.

This clone was recorded only once. The genes are TRBV7-9 and TRBJ1-1, with a weak D call TRBD1 (6 bases). CDR1 and CDR2 from the germline V gene are SEHNR and FQNEAQ (reference sequence). The CDR3 has 16 residues. The V gene lost 2 bases and the J gene lost 1 base, with 14 bases spanning the gap. The CDR3 bases are TGTGCCAGCAGCTTATTGGCAGGGGAACCGAACACTGAAGCTTTCTTT. Translation: CASSLLAGEPNTEAFF.

The chain employs TRBV13 and TRBJ2-1, with TRBD2 matching over 11 bases. Germline CDR1 and CDR2: PRHDT and FYEKMQ (reference sequence). J was trimmed by 4 bases and V by 5 bases; bases with no gene match: 7. The CDR3 runs 16 residues. CDR3 DNA: TGTGCCAGCAGCCCGCAGACTAGCGGGGTTTACAATGAGCAGTTCTTC. Its protein is CASSPQTSGVYNEQFF.

As concerns this clone: The junction departs from germline at one end; a sequencing error may be responsible. The chain's CDR3 is CASSSGGWETQYF. The CDR3 DNA sequence: TGTGCTAGCAGCTCCGGGGGGTGGGAGACCCAGTACTTC. The chain is built from TRBV7-7 and TRBJ2-5, with TRBD2 identical over 7 bases. The germline V gene encodes CDR1 SSHAT and CDR2 FNYEAQ (reference sequence). The length of the CDR3 is 13 residues.

The genes are TRBV6-5 and TRBJ2-7, with TRBD1 as a possible D gene (5 bases). V lost 0 bases to trimming and J lost 2 bases, with 11 bases between them. The CDR3 is made up of 15 amino acids. Germline V CDR1 and CDR2: MNHEY, SVGAGI. The CDR3 DNA sequence: TGTGCCAGCAGTTACTCGACAGCTAATACCTACGAGCAGTACTTC. This translates into CASSYSTANTYEQYF.

This sequence joins TRBV18 and TRBJ2-7, with D possibly TRBD1 on 5 matching bases. Trimming shortened V by 6 bases and J by 2 bases, and 8 bases separated the two germline ends. Germline CDR1 is KGHSH and CDR2 is LQKENI. The CDR3 extends over 12 amino acids. The CDR3 sequence: CASSQQAYEQYF. DNA for the CDR3: TGTGCCAGCTCTCAACAGGCCTACGAGCAGTACTTC.